The clone carrying this TCR beta chain appeared many times. These data originate in a study of HIV-infected patients and healthy controls. No cell fractionation was done, so the repertoire covers all unsorted peripheral blood T cells. CDR1 is DFQATT and CDR2 is SNEGSKA in the germline V gene (reference sequence). Trimming took 3 bases from V and 6 from J; bases not matched to a gene: 8. The CDR3 is made up of 15 amino acids. Reverse transcription used about 510 ng RNA and constant-region primers for alpha and beta. Separate chain-specific third strand synthesis with multiplexing indices produced the alpha and beta libraries. TCRdb re-called the 5' RACE reads with MiXCR, one entry per CDR3 protein. The sample holds around 15,000 distinct CDR3 sequences, 7% seen once.

The material sequenced was blood. The V call is TRBV20-1, the J call TRBJ2-5, with 12 bases that match TRBD2. The source of this sequence is an adult in good health. In DNA form, the CDR3 reads TGCAGTGCTAGTCTAGCGGGAGGGCCCGGTCAGACCCAGTACTTC. Translated: CSASLAGGPGQTQYF.